This is a list of T cell receptor beta chains from one sample in a study of CD8+CD57+ T cells in acquired aplastic anemia. TCRdb recomputed calls from the reads with MiXCR, one row per CDR3 protein. This sample has about 220,000 distinct CDR3 sequences; roughly half occur once, and the top ten carry under 9%. The specimen sequenced was sorted CD4+, CD8+, or CD8+CD57+ T cells (not recorded which) from PBMCs. These receptors were obtained from a human donor with aplastic anemia. Each CDR3 is given with its conserved first and last residue. D genes are given only for firm matches. A clone size is listed for some rows: how often the clone was seen (once, few, many), or a class if it is expanded.

D,size,V,J,DNA,CDR3
TRBD1,NA,TRBV14,TRBJ2-7,TGTGCCAGCAGTACCGGGACAGGGATAGGCGAGCAGTACTTC,CASSTGTGIGEQYF
TRBD2,many,TRBV5-1,TRBJ2-7,TGCGCCAGCAGCCCTGTCGGGGGAGGGAACGAGCAGTACTTC,CASSPVGGGNEQYF
TRBD1,few,TRBV7-9,TRBJ1-4,TGTGCCAGCAGCCAGCGGACAGGGACTAATGGAAAACTGTTTTTT,CASSQRTGTNGKLFF
NA,NA,TRBV20-1,TRBJ2-3,TGCAGTGCTAGAGAAACAGGGTGGGGGGGAGATACGCAGTATTTT,CSARETGWGGDTQYF
TRBD2,few,TRBV2,TRBJ2-3,TGTGCCAGCAGACCTAGCGGGGTGGTAGATACGCAGTATTTT,CASRPSGVVDTQYF
NA,NA,TRBV7-8,TRBJ2-1,TGTGCCAGCAGCTTAGATGGACTGGTCCTAAATGAGCAGTTCTTC,CASSLDGLVLNEQFF
TRBD1,many,TRBV7-9,TRBJ2-7,TGTGCCAGCAGCTTACTAGGACAGGGGGAAGCCTACGAGCAGTACTTC,CASSLLGQGEAYEQYF
NA,few,TRBV6-1,TRBJ2-7,TGTGCCAGCAGTGGATTGGGAGGGGGCTACGAGCAGTACTTC,CASSGLGGGYEQYF
TRBD2,NA,TRBV9,TRBJ2-2,TGTGCCAGCAGCCATCATAGCGGGGGGGCAAACACCGGGGAGCTGTTTTTT,CASSHHSGGANTGELFF
NA,NA,TRBV6-5,TRBJ2-7,TGTGCCAGCAGTTCGACCCTCCCAGGCCGGCAGTACTTC,CASSSTLPGRQYF
TRBD1,NA,TRBV20-1,TRBJ1-3,TGCAGTGCCTATACCGGGACAGGGGACACCATATATTTT,CSAYTGTGDTIYF
TRBD1,many,TRBV29-1,TRBJ2-7,TGCAGCGTGGTGACAGGGGCTTCCTACGAGCAGTACTTC,CSVVTGASYEQYF
NA,many,TRBV20-1,TRBJ2-7,TGCAGTGCTAGTAACAGGGAATCCTACGAGCAGTACTTC,CSASNRESYEQYF
NA,many,TRBV6-7,TRBJ1-5,TGTGCCAGCATTCCTAGACAGACCCCTTATAGCAATCAGCCCCAGCATTTT,CASIPRQTPYSNQPQHF
NA,few,TRBV20-1,TRBJ2-1,TGCAGTGTTAATCGAGGTAATGAGCAGTTCTTC,CSVNRGNEQFF
NA,many,TRBV5-1,TRBJ2-2,TGCGCCAGCAGCCTCGACTCCCCCGGGGAGCTGTTTTTT,CASSLDSPGELFF
NA,NA,TRBV6-6,TRBJ1-5,TGTGCCAGCAGTTACTGGACAGTTAGCAATCAGCCCCAGCATTTT,CASSYWTVSNQPQHF
TRBD2,NA,TRBV9,TRBJ2-3,TGTGCCAGCAGCGAGTGGACTAGCGGGAGCACAGATACGCAGTATTTT,CASSEWTSGSTDTQYF
TRBD1,NA,TRBV19,TRBJ2-3,TGTGCCAGTAGTCACAGGGGGCTGAGAACAGATACGCAGTATTTT,CASSHRGLRTDTQYF
TRBD1,few,TRBV20-1,TRBJ1-2,TGCAGCGTCCGAACAGGGGTGGATGGCTACACCTTC,CSVRTGVDGYTF
NA,once,TRBV7-2,TRBJ1-3,TGTGCCAGCAGCTTAGTTGCTAACTCTGGAAACACCATATATTTT,CASSLVANSGNTIYF
NA,NA,TRBV7-9,TRBJ2-1,TGTGCCAGCAGCGGACAGGGAGGGGAGAATGAGCAGTTCTTC,CASSGQGGENEQFF
NA,many,TRBV19,TRBJ1-1,TGTGCCAGTAGTTGGGTCGACATGAACACTGAAGCTTTCTTT,CASSWVDMNTEAFF
TRBD1,few,TRBV5-1,TRBJ2-7,TGCGCCAGCAGCTTGGGTTCAGGGGGCAACAAGCAGTACTTC,CASSLGSGGNKQYF
NA,many,TRBV25-1,TRBJ2-7,TGTGCCAGCAGTGAATACCGGGGCAGCTCCTACGAGCAGTACTTC,CASSEYRGSSYEQYF
NA,NA,TRBV6-4,TRBJ1-2,TGTGCCAGCAGTGAGTTGGCCGAGGGCTACACCTTC,CASSELAEGYTF
NA,many,TRBV7-9,TRBJ2-2,TGTGCCAGCAGACTTACCGGGGAGCTGTTTTTT,CASRLTGELFF
TRBD2,NA,TRBV7-6,TRBJ2-5,TGTGCCAGCAGCTTAGGGACTAGCGAAGAGACCCAGTACTTC,CASSLGTSEETQYF
NA,many,TRBV6-2/TRBV6-3,TRBJ1-1,TGTGCCAGCAGTTACGAGGCCTACCGGGGATGGACTGAAGCTTTCTTT,CASSYEAYRGWTEAFF
NA,once,TRBV20-1,TRBJ2-7,TGCAGTGCTAGAGACCTAGGGACCAGCTACGAGCAGTACTTC,CSARDLGTSYEQYF
NA,many,TRBV15,TRBJ1-4,TGTGCCACCAGCAGAGACAGGGCGACTAATGAAAAACTGTTTTTT,CATSRDRATNEKLFF